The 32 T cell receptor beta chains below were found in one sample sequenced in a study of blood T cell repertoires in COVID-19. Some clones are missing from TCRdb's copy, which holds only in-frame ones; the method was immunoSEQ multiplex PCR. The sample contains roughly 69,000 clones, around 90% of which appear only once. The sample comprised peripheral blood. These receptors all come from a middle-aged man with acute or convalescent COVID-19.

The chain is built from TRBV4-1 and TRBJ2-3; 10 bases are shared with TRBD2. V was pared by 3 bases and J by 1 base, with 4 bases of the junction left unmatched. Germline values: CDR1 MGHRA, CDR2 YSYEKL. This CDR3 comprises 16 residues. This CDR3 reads CASSHEGTSGTDTQYF. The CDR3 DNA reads TGCGCCAGCAGCCACGAAGGGACTAGCGGCACAGATACGCAGTATTTT.

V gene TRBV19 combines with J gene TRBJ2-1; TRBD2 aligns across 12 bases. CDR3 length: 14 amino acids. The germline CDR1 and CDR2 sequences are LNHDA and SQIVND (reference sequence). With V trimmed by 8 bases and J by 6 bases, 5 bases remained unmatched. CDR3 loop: CASRLAGEGNEQFF. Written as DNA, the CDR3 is TGTGCCAGTCGACTAGCGGGAGAGGGCAATGAGCAGTTCTTC.

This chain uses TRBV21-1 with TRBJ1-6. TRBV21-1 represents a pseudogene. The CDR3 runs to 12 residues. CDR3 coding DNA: TGTGCCAGCAGCAAAGATCCCGGGGCCCTCCACTTT. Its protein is CASSKDPGALHF.

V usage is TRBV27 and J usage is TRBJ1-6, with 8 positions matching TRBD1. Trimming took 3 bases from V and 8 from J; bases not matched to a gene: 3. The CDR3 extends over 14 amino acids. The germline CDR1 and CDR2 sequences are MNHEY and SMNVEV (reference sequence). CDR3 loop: CASSFVDRDSPLHF. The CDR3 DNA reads TGTGCCAGCAGTTTTGTGGACAGGGATTCACCCCTCCACTTT.

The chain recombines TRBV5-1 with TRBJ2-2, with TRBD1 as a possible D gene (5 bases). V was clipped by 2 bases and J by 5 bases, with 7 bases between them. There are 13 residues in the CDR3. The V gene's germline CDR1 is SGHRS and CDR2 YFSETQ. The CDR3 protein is CASSFKGTGELFF. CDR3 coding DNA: TGCGCCAGCAGCTTTAAGGGGACCGGGGAGCTGTTTTTT.

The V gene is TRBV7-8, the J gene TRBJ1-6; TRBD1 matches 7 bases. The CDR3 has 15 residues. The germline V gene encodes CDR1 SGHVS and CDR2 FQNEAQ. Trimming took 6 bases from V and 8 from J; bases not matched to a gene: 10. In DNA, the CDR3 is TGTGCCAGCAGTCGAACCGGGGACAGATATTCACCCCTCCACTTT. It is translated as CASSRTGDRYSPLHF.

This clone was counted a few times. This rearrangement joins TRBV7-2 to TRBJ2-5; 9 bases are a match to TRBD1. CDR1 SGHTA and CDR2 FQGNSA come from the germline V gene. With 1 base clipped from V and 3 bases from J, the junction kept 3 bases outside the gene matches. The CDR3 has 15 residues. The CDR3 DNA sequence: TGTGCCAGCAGCTTAGGGGGGACAGGGAAAGAGACCCAGTACTTC. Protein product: CASSLGGTGKETQYF.

The CDR3 here is CASSSLAGVSYEQYF. CDR3 in DNA: TGTGCCAGCAGCTCGCTAGCGGGAGTGTCCTACGAGCAGTACTTC. The chain combines TRBV7-8 with TRBJ2-7; TRBD2 agrees at 10 bases. This CDR3 has 15 amino acids. After removal of 4 bases from V and 1 base from J, the junction contained 4 bases not matched to a gene. CDR1 is SGHVS and CDR2 is FQNEAQ in the germline V gene. Together with reference TRBV7-8 and TRBJ2-7, the CDR3 gives the full variable domain: GAGVSQSPRYKVAKRGQDVALRCDPISGHVSLFWYQQALGQGPEFLTYFQNEAQLDKSGLPSDRFFAERPEGSVSTLKIQRTQQEDSAVYLCASSSLAGVSYEQYFGPGTRLTVT.

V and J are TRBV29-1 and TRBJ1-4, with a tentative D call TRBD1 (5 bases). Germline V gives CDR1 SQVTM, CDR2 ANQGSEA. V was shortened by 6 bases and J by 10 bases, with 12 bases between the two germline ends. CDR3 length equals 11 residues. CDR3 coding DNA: TGCAGCGTGATCAGGGTCGGAAAACTGTTTTTT. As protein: CSVIRVGKLFF.

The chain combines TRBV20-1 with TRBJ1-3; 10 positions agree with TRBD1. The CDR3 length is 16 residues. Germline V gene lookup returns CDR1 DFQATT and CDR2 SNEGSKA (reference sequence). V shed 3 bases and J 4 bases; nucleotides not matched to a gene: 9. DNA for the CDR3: TGCAGTGCTAGTCGCGGAGGGACAGGGGCAGGAAACACCATATATTTT. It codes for CSASRGGTGAGNTIYF.

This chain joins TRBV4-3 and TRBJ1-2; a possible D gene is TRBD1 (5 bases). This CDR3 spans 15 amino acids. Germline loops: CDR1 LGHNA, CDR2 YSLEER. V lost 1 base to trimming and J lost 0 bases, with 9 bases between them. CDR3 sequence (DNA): TGCGCCAGCAGCCAAGGCGGGGCCCCTAACTATGGCTACACCTTC. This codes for CASSQGGAPNYGYTF.

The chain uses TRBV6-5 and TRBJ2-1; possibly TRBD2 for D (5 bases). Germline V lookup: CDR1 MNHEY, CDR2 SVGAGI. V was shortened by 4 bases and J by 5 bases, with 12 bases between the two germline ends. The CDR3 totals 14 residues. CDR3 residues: CASSWSRRDNEQFF. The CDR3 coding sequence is TGTGCCAGCAGTTGGAGTAGGCGGGACAATGAGCAGTTCTTC.

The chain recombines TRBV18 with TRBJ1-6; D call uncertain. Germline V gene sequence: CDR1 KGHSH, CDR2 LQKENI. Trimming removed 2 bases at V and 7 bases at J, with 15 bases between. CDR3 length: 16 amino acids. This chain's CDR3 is CASSPGEGGKNSPLHF. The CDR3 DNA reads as TGTGCCAGCTCACCAGGGGAGGGAGGAAAGAATTCACCCCTCCACTTT.

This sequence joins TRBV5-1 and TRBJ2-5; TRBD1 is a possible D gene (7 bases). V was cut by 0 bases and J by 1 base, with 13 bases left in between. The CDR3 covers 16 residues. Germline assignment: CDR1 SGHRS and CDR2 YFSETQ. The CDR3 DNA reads TGCGCCAGCAGCTTGGTGCAGGGGGGTCTCCAAGAGACCCAGTACTTC. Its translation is CASSLVQGGLQETQYF.

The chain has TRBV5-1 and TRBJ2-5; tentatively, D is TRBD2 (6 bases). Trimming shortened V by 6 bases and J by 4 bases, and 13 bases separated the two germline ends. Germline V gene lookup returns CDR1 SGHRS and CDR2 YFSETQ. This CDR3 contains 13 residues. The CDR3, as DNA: TGCGCCAGCAAGACGACTAGTCCAGAGACCCAGTACTTC. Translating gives CASKTTSPETQYF. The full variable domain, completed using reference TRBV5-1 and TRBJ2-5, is KAGVTQTPRYLIKTRGQQVTLSCSPISGHRSVSWYQQTPGQGLQFLFEYFSETQRNKGNFPGRFSGRQFSNSRSEMNVSTLELGDSALYLCASKTTSPETQYFGPGTRLLVL.

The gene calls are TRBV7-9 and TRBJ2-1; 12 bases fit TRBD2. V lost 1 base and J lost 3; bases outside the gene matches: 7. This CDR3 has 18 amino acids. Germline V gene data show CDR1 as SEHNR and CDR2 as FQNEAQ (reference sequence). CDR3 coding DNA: TGTGCCAGCAGCTTAGTAGGGCTAGCGGGAGGGAACTACAATGAGCAGTTCTTC. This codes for CASSLVGLAGGNYNEQFF.

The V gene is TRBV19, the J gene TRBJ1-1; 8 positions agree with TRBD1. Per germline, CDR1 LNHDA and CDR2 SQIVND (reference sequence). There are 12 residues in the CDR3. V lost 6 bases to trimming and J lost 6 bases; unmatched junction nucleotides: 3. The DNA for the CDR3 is TGTGCCAGTAGCCCACAGGGGGCTGAAGCTTTCTTT. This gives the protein CASSPQGAEAFF.

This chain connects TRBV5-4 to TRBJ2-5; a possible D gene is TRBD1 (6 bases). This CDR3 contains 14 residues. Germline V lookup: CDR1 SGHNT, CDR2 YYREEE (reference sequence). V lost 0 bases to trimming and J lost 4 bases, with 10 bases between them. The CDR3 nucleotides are TGTGCCAGCAGCTTGGTTTCAGGGGCAGAGACCCAGTACTTC. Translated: CASSLVSGAETQYF.

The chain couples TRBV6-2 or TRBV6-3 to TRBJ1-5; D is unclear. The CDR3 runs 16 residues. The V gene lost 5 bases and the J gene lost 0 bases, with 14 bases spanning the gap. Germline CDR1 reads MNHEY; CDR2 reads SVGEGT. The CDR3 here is CASSDRGWYSNQPQHF. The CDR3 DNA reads TGTGCCAGCAGTGATAGAGGGTGGTATAGCAATCAGCCCCAGCATTTT.

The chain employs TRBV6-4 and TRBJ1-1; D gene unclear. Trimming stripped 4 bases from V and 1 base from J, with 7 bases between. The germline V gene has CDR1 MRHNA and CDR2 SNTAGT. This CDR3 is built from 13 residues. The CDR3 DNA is TGTGCCAGCAGTGGGACTGAGAACACTGAAGCTTTCTTT. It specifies CASSGTENTEAFF.

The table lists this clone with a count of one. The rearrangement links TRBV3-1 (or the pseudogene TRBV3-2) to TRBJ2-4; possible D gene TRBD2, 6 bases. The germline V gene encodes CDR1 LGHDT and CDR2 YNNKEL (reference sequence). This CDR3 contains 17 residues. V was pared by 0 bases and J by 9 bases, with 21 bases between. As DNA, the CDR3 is TGTGCCAGCAGCCAAGAAGTGTGGCGGGGAGCCGAAGGCATTCAGTACTTC. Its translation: CASSQEVWRGAEGIQYF.

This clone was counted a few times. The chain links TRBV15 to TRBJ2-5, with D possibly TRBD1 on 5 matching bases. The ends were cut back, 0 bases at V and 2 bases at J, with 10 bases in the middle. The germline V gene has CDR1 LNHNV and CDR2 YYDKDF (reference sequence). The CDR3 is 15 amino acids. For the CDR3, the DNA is TGTGCCACCAGCAGAGAGGCAGGGTGGCAAGAGACCCAGTACTTC. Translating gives CATSREAGWQETQYF. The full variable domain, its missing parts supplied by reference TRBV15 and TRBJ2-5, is DAMVIQNPRYQVTQFGKPVTLSCSQTLNHNVMYWYQQKSSQAPKLLFHYYDKDFNNEADTPDNFQSRRPNTSFCFLDIRSPGLGDTAMYLCATSREAGWQETQYFGPGTRLLVL.

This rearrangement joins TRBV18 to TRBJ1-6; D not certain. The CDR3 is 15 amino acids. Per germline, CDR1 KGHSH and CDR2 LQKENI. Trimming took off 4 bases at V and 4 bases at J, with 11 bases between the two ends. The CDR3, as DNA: TGTGCCAGCTCACTCGATCGGCGGTATAATTCACCCCTCCACTTT. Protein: CASSLDRRYNSPLHF.

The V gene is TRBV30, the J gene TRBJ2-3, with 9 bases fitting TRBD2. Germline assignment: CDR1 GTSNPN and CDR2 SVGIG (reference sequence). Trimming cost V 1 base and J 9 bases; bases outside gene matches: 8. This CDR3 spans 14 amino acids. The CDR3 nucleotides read TGTGCCTGGAGTGAGGCGGGAGGGCTCGGGACGCAGTATTTT. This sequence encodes CAWSEAGGLGTQYF.

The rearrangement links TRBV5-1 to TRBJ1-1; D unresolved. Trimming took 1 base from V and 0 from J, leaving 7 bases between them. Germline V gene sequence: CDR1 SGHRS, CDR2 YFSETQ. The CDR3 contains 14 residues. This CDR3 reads CASSLTALNTEAFF. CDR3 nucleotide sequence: TGCGCCAGCAGCTTGACAGCCCTGAACACTGAAGCTTTCTTT.

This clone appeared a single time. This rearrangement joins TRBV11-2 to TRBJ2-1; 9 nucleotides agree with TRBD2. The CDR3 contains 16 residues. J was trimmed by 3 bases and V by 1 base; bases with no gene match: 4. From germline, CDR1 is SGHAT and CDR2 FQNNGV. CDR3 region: CASSLVDSGGYNEQFF. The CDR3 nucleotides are TGTGCCAGCAGCTTAGTGGATAGCGGGGGCTACAATGAGCAGTTCTTC.

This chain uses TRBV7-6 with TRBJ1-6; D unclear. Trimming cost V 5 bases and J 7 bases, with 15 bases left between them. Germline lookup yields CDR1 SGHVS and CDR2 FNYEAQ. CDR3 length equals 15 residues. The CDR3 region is CASSPGSPGNSPLHF. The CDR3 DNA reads TGTGCCAGCAGCCCCGGGTCCCCTGGGAATTCACCCCTCCACTTT.

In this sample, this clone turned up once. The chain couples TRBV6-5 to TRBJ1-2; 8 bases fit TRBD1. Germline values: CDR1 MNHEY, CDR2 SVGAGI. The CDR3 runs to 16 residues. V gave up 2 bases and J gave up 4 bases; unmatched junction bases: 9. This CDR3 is CASSYRGTGLGYGYTF. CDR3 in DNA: TGTGCCAGCAGTTACAGGGGGACAGGTCTGGGCTATGGCTACACCTTC.

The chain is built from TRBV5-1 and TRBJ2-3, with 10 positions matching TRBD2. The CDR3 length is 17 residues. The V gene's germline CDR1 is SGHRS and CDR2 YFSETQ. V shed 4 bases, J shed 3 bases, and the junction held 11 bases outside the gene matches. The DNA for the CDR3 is TGCGCCAGCAGCCCCCGCGGCCTAGCGGGAGTAACAGATACGCAGTATTTT. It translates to CASSPRGLAGVTDTQYF.

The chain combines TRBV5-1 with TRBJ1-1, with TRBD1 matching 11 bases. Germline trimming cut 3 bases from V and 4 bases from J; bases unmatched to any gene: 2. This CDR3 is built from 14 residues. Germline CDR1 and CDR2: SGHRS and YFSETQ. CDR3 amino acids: CASSWTGGSTEAFF. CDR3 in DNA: TGCGCCAGCAGCTGGACAGGGGGCTCCACTGAAGCTTTCTTT.

The CDR3 region has the DNA TGTGCCTCTTGGGGCTTGGCTTCGAGCTCCTACAATGAGCAGTTCTTC. Its translation: CASWGLASSSYNEQFF. The chain uses TRBV28 and TRBJ2-1; possibly TRBD1 for D (5 bases). The CDR3 is 16 residues long. CDR1 and CDR2 (germline): MDHEN, SYDVKM. Trimming removed 11 bases from V and 0 bases from J, with 20 bases in between.

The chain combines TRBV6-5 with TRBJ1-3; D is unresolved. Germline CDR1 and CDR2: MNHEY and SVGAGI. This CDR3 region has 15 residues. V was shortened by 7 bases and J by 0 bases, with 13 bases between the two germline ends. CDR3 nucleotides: TGTGCCAGCACCTCCCCCCAGAACTCTGGAAACACCATATATTTT. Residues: CASTSPQNSGNTIYF.